The source of this TCR beta chain is a study of T cell clones after liver transplantation. Background on the study: TCRbeta sequencing after a pre-transplant mixed lymphocyte reaction identified graft-donor-reactive clones, later tracked in post-transplant blood. As an antigen-independent comparator, third-party-reactive TCRbeta sequences came from pre-transplant mixed lymphocyte reactions. Until 12-24 months post-transplant, subjects got standard immunosuppression and no induction. Study results and caveats: Circulating graft-donor-reactive CD4 TCRbeta sequences fell significantly post-transplant in 5 of 8 subjects.

Here immunoSEQ multiplex PCR was the method, and the copy in TCRdb shows in-frame clones only, minus some. The sample lists tens of thousands of clones, 71% occurring once. This clone has more than one count but fewer than ten. Its antigen is currently unknown. The CDR3 runs 14 residues. Trimming took off 1 base at V and 0 bases at J, with 7 bases between the two ends. From germline, CDR1 is KGHSH and CDR2 LQKENI. This receptor was identified in a human donor who received a liver transplant. Sample: CD4+ T cells from blood, taken before liver transplant. V usage is TRBV18 and J usage is TRBJ2-7; possible D gene TRBD1, 5 bases. The CDR3 reads CASSPQTDSYEQYF. In nucleotides, the CDR3 is TGTGCCAGCTCACCACAGACAGACTCCTACGAGCAGTACTTC. Full variable domain (missing parts from reference TRBV18 and TRBJ2-7): NAGVMQNPRHLVRRRGQEARLRCSPMKGHSHVYWYRQLPEEGLKFMVYLQKENIIDESGMPKERFSAEFPKEGPSILRIQQVVRGDSAAYFCASSPQTDSYEQYFGPGTRLTVT.